These T cell receptor beta chains were read from a single sample in a study of OX40 agonist ivuxolimab in advanced cancers. Produced via immunoSEQ multiplex PCR; TCRdb's table is partial and in-frame only. The sample carries about 48,000 clones, roughly 81% recorded once. The sample here was CD4+ or CD8+ T cells sorted from blood, taken in a trial of the OX40 agonist ivuxolimab. Receptors were obtained from an adult with an advanced solid tumor such as melanoma, head and neck, liver or kidney cancer. Both conserved end residues are part of each CDR3. The order of the fields is CDR3 length, D gene, clone size, J gene, V gene, CDR3 DNA, CDR3 protein. D genes are given only for firm matches. The listing skips clone size in some rows; elsewhere it reads once, few, many or a size class.

14 . . TRBJ2-7 TRBV6-5 TGTGCCAGCTCGGGGGAGGACAACGCCTACGAGCAGTACTTC CASSGEDNAYEQYF
14 . . TRBJ2-5 TRBV15 TGTGCCACCAGCACGGCCCAGGAGGAAGAGACCCAGTACTTC CATSTAQEEETQYF
16 . once TRBJ2-2 TRBV4-2 TGTGCCAGCAGCCGCCCAACGGGACCGAACACCGGGGAGCTGTTTTTT CASSRPTGPNTGELFF
16 . . TRBJ2-1 TRBV2 TGTGCCAGCAGTGAAGGTGGGAGTAGGTCCTACAATGAGCAGTTCTTC CASSEGGSRSYNEQFF
14 . . TRBJ2-3 TRBV10-2 TGCGCCAGCAGTGCACTCTTCCGCACAGATACGCAGTATTTT CASSALFRTDTQYF
13 TRBD2 . TRBJ2-7 TRBV27 TGTGCCAGCAGTTCCACTAGCGGGAGCGGGCAGTACTTC CASSSTSGSGQYF
19 TRBD2 . TRBJ2-7 TRBV5-6 TGTGCCAGCAGCCACTACGCGCGCGGGAGGGCTACGTCCTCCTACGAGCAGTACTTC CASSHYARGRATSSYEQYF
15 . medium-sized TRBJ1-1 TRBV4-1 TGCGCCAGCAGCCAAGCGAGCCGGATGAACACTGAAGCTTTCTTT CASSQASRMNTEAFF
14 TRBD1 . TRBJ2-7 TRBV5-5 TGTGCCAGCTCAACCTCTGGGACAGGGGACGAGCAGTACTTC CASSTSGTGDEQYF
16 . few TRBJ2-1 TRBV12-5 TGTGCTAGTGGTTTGGTAGTTGGGGGCTCCTACAATGAGCAGTTCTTC CASGLVVGGSYNEQFF
17 . medium-sized TRBJ2-5 TRBV18 TGTGCCAGCTCACCACCTGGTCGCTATCAGGGCCAAGAGACCCAGTACTTC CASSPPGRYQGQETQYF
13 TRBD1 . TRBJ2-7 TRBV10-3 TGTGCCACGGTAGGGGGCGCCCCCTACGAGCAGTACTTC CATVGGAPYEQYF
15 . . TRBJ1-2 TRBV9 TGTGCCAGCAGCGCCCAGGCAGGAGCCTACTATGGCTACACCTTC CASSAQAGAYYGYTF
12 . . TRBJ1-2 TRBV2 TGTGCCAGCAGAGCGGGCCTATATGGCTACACCTTC CASRAGLYGYTF
14 . once TRBJ2-5 TRBV15 TGTGCCACCAGCAGAGTCGGGGGATACGAGACCCAGTACTTC CATSRVGGYETQYF
14 . . TRBJ2-4 TRBV18 TGTGCCAGCTCACCAGAGCGGGCCAAAAACATTCAGTACTTC CASSPERAKNIQYF
13 . few TRBJ1-5 TRBV7-9 TGTGCCAGCAGCCCTTCGGGTGATCAGCCCCAGCATTTT CASSPSGDQPQHF